These 18 T cell receptor beta chains share one sample of origin, sequenced in a study of post-analysis software for immune sequencing data. Regarding the study as a whole: TRBV segments more frequent in patients than in controls numbered about five and included TRBV5-6, TRBV5-1 and TRBV20-1.

Tagging with unique molecular identifiers was a feature of the TCR beta cDNA libraries. A single record per CDR3 protein comes from TCRdb applying MiXCR to the PCR reads. The sample lists more than 450,000 distinct CDR3 sequences; around 44% were seen once. These TCRs' antigens remain unknown. Sequenced material: blood. The receptors were gathered from a girl aged 5-17 years with multiple sclerosis.

The CDR3 DNA sequence: TGTGCCAGCAGCCCCCGGACAAGAACGAACACTGAAGCTTTCTTT. This gives the protein CASSPRTRTNTEAFF. This chain joins TRBV9 and TRBJ1-1, with D possibly TRBD1 on 5 matching bases. The CDR3 has 15 amino acids. With 4 bases removed from V and 1 base from J, the gap between germline ends came to 14 bases. The germline CDR1 and CDR2 sequences are SGDLS and YYNGEE.

The CDR3 protein is CASSLTEGVSPLHF. The CDR3 bases are TGTGCCAGCAGCTTGACCGAGGGGGTTTCACCCCTCCACTTT. The chain couples TRBV5-6 to TRBJ1-6, with a weak D call TRBD1 (6 bases). The CDR3 consists of 14 residues. Germline V gene sequence: CDR1 SGHDT, CDR2 YYEEEE. The germline V and J ends were trimmed by 1 base and 9 bases, with 11 bases remaining between them. The variable domain in full, completed from reference TRBV5-6 and TRBJ1-6, reads DAGVTQSPTHLIKTRGQQVTLRCSPKSGHDTVSWYQQALGQGPQFIFQYYEEEERQRGNFPDRFSGHQFPNYSSELNVNALLLGDSALYLCASSLTEGVSPLHFGNGTRLTVT.

Remarks on this clonotype: An end of the junction does not agree with germline; a read error may underlie this. This chain links TRBV6-6 with TRBJ2-1; D is possibly TRBD1 (6 bases). CDR3 length: 13 residues. The germline V gene encodes CDR1 MNHNY and CDR2 SVGAGI (reference sequence). CDR3 DNA sequence: TGTGCCAGCAGGTACTACAGGGTCCCCCAGCAGTTCTTC. Translated, it gives CASRYYRVPQQFF.

V gene TRBV10-3 combines with J gene TRBJ2-7; the match to TRBD2 covers 13 bases. Germline CDR1 reads ENHRY; CDR2 reads SYGVKD. The CDR3 runs to 15 residues. Trimming removed 6 bases from V and 3 bases from J; junction bases left unmatched: 5. This CDR3 is CAIRGLAGVGYEQYF. The CDR3 DNA follows: TGTGCCATCAGAGGACTAGCGGGAGTTGGCTACGAGCAGTACTTC.

The chain has TRBV13 and TRBJ2-7, with D possibly called TRBD1 or TRBD2 (5 bases each). V was cut by 5 bases and J by 2 bases, with 19 bases left in between. This CDR3 spans 16 amino acids. CDR1 and CDR2 (germline): PRHDT, FYEKMQ (reference sequence). CDR3 amino acids: CASSTRDGKPAYEQYF. The DNA of the CDR3 is TGTGCCAGCAGCACGAGGGACGGAAAACCCGCCTACGAGCAGTACTTC. Full variable domain (rest looked up from reference TRBV13 and TRBJ2-7): AAGVIQSPRHLIKEKRETATLKCYPIPRHDTVYWYQQGPGQDPQFLISFYEKMQSDKGSIPDRFSAQQFSDYHSELNMSSLELGDSALYFCASSTRDGKPAYEQYFGPGTRLTVT.

This clonotype was seen a handful of times. V is TRBV10-3 and J is TRBJ2-7; 7 positions agree with TRBD2. The CDR3 spans 14 residues. J was trimmed by 3 bases and V by 2 bases; bases with no gene match: 4. Germline V gives CDR1 ENHRY, CDR2 SYGVKD. CDR3 nucleotide sequence: TGTGCCATCAGTGAGACTAGCGAGCACTACGAGCAGTACTTC. It encodes CAISETSEHYEQYF.

The rearrangement links TRBV6-5 to TRBJ2-6; possibly TRBD1 or TRBD2 for D (5 bases each). The CDR3 is made up of 16 amino acids. Germline assignment: CDR1 MNHEY and CDR2 SVGAGI. V was cut by 0 bases and J by 4 bases, with 10 bases left in between. CDR3 DNA sequence: TGTGCCAGCAGTTACTCAGCCGGGACCGGGGCCAACGTCCTGACTTTC. Amino acids: CASSYSAGTGANVLTF.

In regard to this clonotype: Compared with germline, one end of the junction differs, possibly owing to a read error. The genes are TRBV11-3 and TRBJ2-5, with D maybe TRBD1 (6 bases). There are 16 residues in the CDR3. Germline loops: CDR1 SGHNT, CDR2 YENEEA. CDR3 amino acids: CANRIGGHGIQEAQYF. The CDR3 DNA is TGTGCCAACAGGATAGGGGGACACGGTATCCAAGAGGCCCAGTACTTC.

The rearrangement links TRBV20-1 to TRBJ2-5, with unresolved D. The CDR3 extends over 14 amino acids. Per germline, CDR1 DFQATT and CDR2 SNEGSKA (reference sequence). Trimming removed 1 base at V and 11 bases at J, with 20 bases between. The CDR3 spells CSARATVAGVGQYF. The CDR3 bases are TGCAGTGCTAGAGCTACGGTTGCTGGGGTCGGGCAGTACTTC.

The V gene is TRBV19, the J gene TRBJ2-1; 15 positions agree with TRBD2. Germline V gene sequence: CDR1 LNHDA, CDR2 SQIVND (reference sequence). V was pared by 4 bases and J by 13 bases, with 5 bases of the junction left unmatched. The CDR3 covers 14 residues. The CDR3, as DNA: TGTGCCAGTAGTACGCGGACTAGCGGGAGGGCACAGTTCTTC. Amino acid sequence: CASSTRTSGRAQFF.

The chain couples TRBV24-1 to TRBJ1-5; D perhaps matches TRBD1 (5 bases). Trimming removed 7 bases at V and 2 bases at J, with 23 bases between. From germline, CDR1 is KGHDR and CDR2 SFDVKD. The CDR3 extends over 18 amino acids. The CDR3 nucleotides read TGTGCCACCAGCGAAACAGGTGTCCGGGAAGGCGGCAATCAGCCCCAGCATTTT. This sequence encodes CATSETGVREGGNQPQHF.

About this clonotype itself: An end of the junction does not agree with germline; a read error may underlie this. The CDR3 coding sequence is TGTGCCGGCAGTTGGCGGGACCCGGGCCGGTACATTCAGTACTTC. This translates into CAGSWRDPGRYIQYF. V usage is TRBV27 and J usage is TRBJ2-4, with D perhaps matching TRBD2 (6 bases). The CDR3 sequence is 15 residues long. Germline assignment: CDR1 MNHEY and CDR2 SMNVEV (reference sequence).

This clonotype was found a few times. This chain joins TRBV7-6 and TRBJ2-7; TRBD2 agrees at 8 bases. The DNA end is more similar to TRBJ2-5, so the J call may be wrong. Per the germline V gene, CDR1 is SGHVS and CDR2 is FNYEAQ. The length of the CDR3 is 15 residues. The CDR3 nucleotides are TGTGCCAGCTTTCGAGGTAGCGGGATCTTTGAGACCCAGTACTTC. This encodes CASFRGSGIFETQYF.

The rearrangement uses TRBV7-2 and TRBJ2-1, with a tentative D call TRBD2 (5 bases). Germline V gene sequence: CDR1 SGHTA, CDR2 FQGNSA. The CDR3 is 16 residues long. V was cut by 5 bases and J by 7 bases, with 21 bases left in between. In DNA, the CDR3 is TGTGCCAGCAGCCCCAGGACCGGACTGCTAATGAATGAGCAGTTCTTC. It yields the protein CASSPRTGLLMNEQFF.

This clonotype occurred a few times. The chain recombines TRBV3-1 with TRBJ2-2; maybe TRBD1 (5 bases). V shed 3 bases and J shed 2 bases, with 16 bases lying between them. Germline V gene sequence: CDR1 LGHDT, CDR2 YNNKEL (reference sequence). There are 17 residues in the CDR3. The chain's CDR3 is CASSHRAGVGNTGELFF. In nucleotides, the CDR3 is TGTGCCAGCAGCCACAGGGCCGGTGTCGGTAACACCGGGGAGCTGTTTTTT.

This clonotype has only a few counts. The rearrangement uses TRBV3-1 and TRBJ2-7; 8 bases line up with TRBD1. The CDR3 loop spans 14 amino acids. Per germline, CDR1 LGHDT and CDR2 YNNKEL (reference sequence). J was trimmed by 1 base and V by 5 bases; bases with no gene match: 4. The CDR3 protein is CASSRTGPSYEQYF. The DNA of the CDR3 is TGTGCCAGCAGCAGGACAGGGCCTTCCTACGAGCAGTACTTC.

The rearrangement uses TRBV7-2 and TRBJ1-2; D gene unclear. The CDR3 spans 13 residues. From germline, CDR1 is SGHTA and CDR2 FQGNSA. The ends were cut back, 5 bases at V and 8 bases at J, with 15 bases in the middle. CDR3 coding DNA: TGTGCCAGCAGCGGCGACGGCTTGGGAGGCTACACCTTC. Its translation: CASSGDGLGGYTF.

This clonotype was detected only a few times. The J gene is TRBJ1-1, the V gene TRBV12-3 or TRBV12-4; perhaps TRBD1 as D (6 bases). The CDR3 length is 14 residues. V shed 5 bases and J shed 3 bases, with 13 bases lying between them. CDR3 in amino acids: CASSGGAVDTEAFF. CDR3 sequence (DNA): TGTGCCAGCAGTGGGGGGGCTGTGGACACTGAAGCTTTCTTT.